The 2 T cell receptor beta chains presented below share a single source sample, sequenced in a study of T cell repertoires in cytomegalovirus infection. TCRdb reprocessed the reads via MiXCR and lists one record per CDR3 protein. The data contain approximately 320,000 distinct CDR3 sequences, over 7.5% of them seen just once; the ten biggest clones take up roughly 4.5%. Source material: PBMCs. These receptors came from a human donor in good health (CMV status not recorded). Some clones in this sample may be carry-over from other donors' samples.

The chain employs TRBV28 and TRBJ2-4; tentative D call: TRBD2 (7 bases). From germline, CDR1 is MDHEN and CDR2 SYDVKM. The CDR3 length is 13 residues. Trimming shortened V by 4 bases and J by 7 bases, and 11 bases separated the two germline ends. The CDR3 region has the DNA TGTGCCAGCAGTTGGGGGGGCCTGAACATTCAGTACTTC. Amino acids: CASSWGGLNIQYF.

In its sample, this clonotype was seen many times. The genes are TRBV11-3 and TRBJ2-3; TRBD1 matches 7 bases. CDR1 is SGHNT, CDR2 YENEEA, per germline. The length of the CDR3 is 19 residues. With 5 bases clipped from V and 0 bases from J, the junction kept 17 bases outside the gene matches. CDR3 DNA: TGTGCCAGCAGCCCGACGTCCCGGGACAGCCTCGGGAGCACAGATACGCAGTATTTT. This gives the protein CASSPTSRDSLGSTDTQYF.